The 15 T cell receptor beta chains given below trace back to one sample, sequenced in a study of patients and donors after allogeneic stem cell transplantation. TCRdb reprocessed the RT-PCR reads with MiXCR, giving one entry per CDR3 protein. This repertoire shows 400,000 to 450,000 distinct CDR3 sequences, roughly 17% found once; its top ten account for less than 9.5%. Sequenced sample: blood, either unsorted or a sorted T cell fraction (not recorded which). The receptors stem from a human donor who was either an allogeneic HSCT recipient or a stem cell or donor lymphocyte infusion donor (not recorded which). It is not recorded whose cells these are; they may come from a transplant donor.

The CDR3, as DNA: TGTGCCACCAGTGATTTGAACTCCGGGTACAATGAGCAGTTCTTC. Its translation is CATSDLNSGYNEQFF. The chain recombines TRBV24-1 with TRBJ2-1; D not certain. The CDR3 contains 15 residues. V shed 0 bases and J shed 4 bases, with 9 bases lying between them. Germline V gene sequence: CDR1 KGHDR, CDR2 SFDVKD.

The CDR3 DNA is TGCAGCGTTGAACCGCAGGGCAGGGGGTCGGATGGCTACACCTTC. It yields the protein CSVEPQGRGSDGYTF. V usage is TRBV29-1 and J usage is TRBJ1-2, with 7 bases matching TRBD1. Per the germline V gene, CDR1 is SQVTM and CDR2 is ANQGSEA. This CDR3 has 15 amino acids. Trimming at V came to 2 bases and at J to 6 bases, leaving 12 bases not matched to a gene.

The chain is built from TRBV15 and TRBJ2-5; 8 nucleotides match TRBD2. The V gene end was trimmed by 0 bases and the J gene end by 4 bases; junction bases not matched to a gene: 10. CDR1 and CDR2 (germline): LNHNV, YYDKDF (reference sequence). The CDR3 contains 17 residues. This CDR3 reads CATSRDRLAGRRETQYF. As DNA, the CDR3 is TGTGCCACCAGCAGAGATCGTTTAGCGGGACGGAGAGAGACCCAGTACTTC.

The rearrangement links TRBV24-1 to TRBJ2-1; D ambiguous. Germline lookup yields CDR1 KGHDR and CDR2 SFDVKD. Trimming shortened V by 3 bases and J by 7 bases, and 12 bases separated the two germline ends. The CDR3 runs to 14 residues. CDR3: CATSDTARWNEQFF. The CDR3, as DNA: TGTGCCACCAGTGATACGGCCAGGTGGAATGAGCAGTTCTTC.

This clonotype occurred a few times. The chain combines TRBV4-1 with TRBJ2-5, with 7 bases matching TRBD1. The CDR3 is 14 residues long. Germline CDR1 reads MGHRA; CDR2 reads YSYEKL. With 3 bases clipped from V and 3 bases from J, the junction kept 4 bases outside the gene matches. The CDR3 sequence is CASSQVDREETQYF. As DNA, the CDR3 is TGCGCCAGCAGCCAGGTCGACAGGGAAGAGACCCAGTACTTC.

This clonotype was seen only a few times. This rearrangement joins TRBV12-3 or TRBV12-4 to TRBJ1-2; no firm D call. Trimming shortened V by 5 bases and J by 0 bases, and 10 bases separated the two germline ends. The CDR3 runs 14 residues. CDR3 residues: CASSTTGTNYGYTF. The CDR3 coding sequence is TGTGCCAGCAGTACAACCGGGACTAACTATGGCTACACCTTC.

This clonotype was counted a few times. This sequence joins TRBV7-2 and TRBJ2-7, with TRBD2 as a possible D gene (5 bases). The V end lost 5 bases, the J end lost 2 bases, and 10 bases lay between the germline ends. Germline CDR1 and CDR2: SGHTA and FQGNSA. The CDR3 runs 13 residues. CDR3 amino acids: CASSPGIAYEQYF. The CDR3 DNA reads TGTGCCAGCAGCCCCGGGATCGCCTACGAGCAGTACTTC.

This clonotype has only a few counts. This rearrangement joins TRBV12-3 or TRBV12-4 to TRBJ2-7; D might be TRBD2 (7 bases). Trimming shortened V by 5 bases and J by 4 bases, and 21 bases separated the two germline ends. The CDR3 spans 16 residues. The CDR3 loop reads CASSVGGSGGVYEQYF. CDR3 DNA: TGTGCCAGCAGTGTAGGGGGTTCGGGGGGTGTTTACGAGCAGTACTTC.

In DNA, the CDR3 is TGCGCCAGCAAGGGGCAGAACACTGAAGCTTTCTTT. Amino acid sequence: CASKGQNTEAFF. V gene TRBV10-2 combines with J gene TRBJ1-1; TRBD1 might be the D (5 bases). This CDR3 contains 12 residues. CDR1 WSHSY and CDR2 SAAADI come from the germline V gene. V gave up 7 bases and J gave up 1 base, with 7 bases separating them.

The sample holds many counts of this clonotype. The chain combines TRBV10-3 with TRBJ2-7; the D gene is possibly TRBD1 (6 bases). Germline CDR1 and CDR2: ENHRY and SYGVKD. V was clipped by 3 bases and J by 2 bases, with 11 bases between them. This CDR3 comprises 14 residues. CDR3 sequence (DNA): TGTGCCATCAGTGACCCGACAGGAACCTACGAGCAGTACTTC. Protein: CAISDPTGTYEQYF.

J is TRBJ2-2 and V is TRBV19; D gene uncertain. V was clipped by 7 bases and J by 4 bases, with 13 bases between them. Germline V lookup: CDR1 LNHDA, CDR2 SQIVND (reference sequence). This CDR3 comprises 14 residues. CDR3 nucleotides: TGTGCCAGTACGTACAGAACGTCCACCGGGGAGCTGTTTTTT. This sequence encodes CASTYRTSTGELFF. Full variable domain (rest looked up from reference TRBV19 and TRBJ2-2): DGGITQSPKYLFRKEGQNVTLSCEQNLNHDAMYWYRQDPGQGLRLIYYSQIVNDFQKGDIAEGYSVSREKKESFPLTVTSAQKNPTAFYLCASTYRTSTGELFFGEGSRLTVL.

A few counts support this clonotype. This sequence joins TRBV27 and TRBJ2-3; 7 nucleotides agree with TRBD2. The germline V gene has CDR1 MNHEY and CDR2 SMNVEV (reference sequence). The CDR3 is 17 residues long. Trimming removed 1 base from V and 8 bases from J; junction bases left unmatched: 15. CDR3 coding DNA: TGTGCCAGCAGTTTATTTAAATCAGCGGGGACCGGTCCTACGCAGTATTTT. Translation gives CASSLFKSAGTGPTQYF.

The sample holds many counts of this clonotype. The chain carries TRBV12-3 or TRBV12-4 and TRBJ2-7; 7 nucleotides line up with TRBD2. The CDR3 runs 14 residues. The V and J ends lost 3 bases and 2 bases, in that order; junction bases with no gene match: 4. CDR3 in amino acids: CASSFLGLTYEQYF. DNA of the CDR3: TGTGCCAGCAGTTTTCTGGGACTAACCTACGAGCAGTACTTC.

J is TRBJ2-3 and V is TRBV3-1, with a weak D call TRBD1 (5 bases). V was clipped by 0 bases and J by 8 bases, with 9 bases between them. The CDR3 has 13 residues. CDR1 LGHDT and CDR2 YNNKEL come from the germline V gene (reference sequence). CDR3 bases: TGTGCCAGCAGCCAAGATAGTAGGGGTACGCAGTATTTT. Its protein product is CASSQDSRGTQYF.

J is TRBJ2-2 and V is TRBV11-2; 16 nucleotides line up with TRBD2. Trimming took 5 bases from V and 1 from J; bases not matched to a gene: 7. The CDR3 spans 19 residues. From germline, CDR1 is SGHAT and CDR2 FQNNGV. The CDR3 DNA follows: TGTGCCAGCAGCCCGTGGGGACTAGCGGGAGGGAAGAACACCGGGGAGCTGTTTTTT. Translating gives CASSPWGLAGGKNTGELFF.